These T cell receptor beta chains were read from a single sample in a study of vaccination and CD4 T cells after COVID-19. No antigen has been identified for these receptors. MiXCR, run by TCRdb on the PCR reads, gives a single entry per CDR3 protein. The sample lists 15,000 to 20,000 distinct CDR3 sequences, 40% to 45% occurring once. The specimen was CD4+ T cells from blood, cultured in vitro, collected before SARS-CoV-2 vaccination. These receptor sequences come from a human donor who received a COVID-19 vaccine. CDR3s include the opening cysteine and the closing phenylalanine or tryptophan.

V gene	J gene	CDR3 protein
TRBV6-1	TRBJ2-7	CASTRTGDTYEQYF
TRBV5-1	TRBJ2-4	CASSLGQGVNSDIQYF
TRBV7-8	TRBJ2-3	CASSPGTPSTDTQYF
TRBV30	TRBJ1-1	CAWTGMIEAFF
TRBV20-1	TRBJ2-7	CSARDLGLAGYEQYF
TRBV9	TRBJ1-6	CASSGQVTYNSPLHF
TRBV12-3/TRBV12-4	TRBJ2-3	CASSLRGGPTDTQYF
TRBV7-9	TRBJ1-6	CASSLGGTYNSPLHF
TRBV20-1	TRBJ2-5	CSAYSLGDSGGEGETQYF
TRBV2	TRBJ1-1	CASSEVRVAFF
TRBV7-8	TRBJ2-6	CASLLTGLDFSGANVLTF
TRBV20-1	TRBJ1-1	CSARELFKIGEAFF
TRBV7-6	TRBJ1-5	CASSLIQLQGIGQPQHF
TRBV30	TRBJ2-5	CAWSVGQETQYF
TRBV25-1	TRBJ2-3	CASSEFRGTDTQYF
TRBV12-3/TRBV12-4	TRBJ1-5	CASSFGTILTSNQPQHF
TRBV2	TRBJ1-5	CASHEGRGSNQPQHF
TRBV6-4	TRBJ2-7	CASSAEGGRGYEQYF
TRBV7-2	TRBJ2-5	CASSGRTGVETQYF
TRBV6-2/TRBV6-3	TRBJ2-4	CASSYPRQGEAKNIQYF
TRBV7-8	TRBJ1-4	CASSPYGTGSEKLFF
TRBV6-1	TRBJ1-5	CASTVTGYQPQHF
TRBV7-2	TRBJ2-5	CASSLNPPIAGGRYLATQYF
TRBV15	TRBJ1-6	CASAGGYNSPLHF
TRBV25-1	TRBJ2-3	CASSGSRGSTDTQYF
TRBV6-1	TRBJ1-5	CASSELGTNQPQHF
TRBV6-1	TRBJ2-7	CASSAGLAGPYEQYF
TRBV7-3	TRBJ1-6	CASSEGDRASPLHF
TRBV7-6	TRBJ2-2	CASSLVEAGELFF
TRBV12-3/TRBV12-4	TRBJ1-5	CASSPQDIVNQPQHF
TRBV10-2	TRBJ2-3	CASRDQGGGTDTQYF
TRBV6-5	TRBJ2-6	CASSYESSGANVLTF
TRBV27	TRBJ1-2	CASSAYRGNYGYTF
TRBV7-8	TRBJ1-6	CASSPNYRIGSPLHF
TRBV29-1	TRBJ2-1	CSVQYRGYTYNEQFF
TRBV2	TRBJ2-5	CASRRTGYQETQYF
TRBV19	TRBJ1-1	CASSIRWEAEAFF
TRBV9	TRBJ2-3	CASSVAGTSGSPDTQYF
TRBV6-1	TRBJ1-5	CASSEWQGQPQHF
TRBV7-8	TRBJ2-7	CASSEGRGEQYF
TRBV6-5	TRBJ1-1	CASSYQGEGNTEAFF